This T cell receptor (beta chain) emerged from a study of lung T cells in sarcoidosis with Löfgren's syndrome. General observations from the study: Löfgren's syndrome patients reportedly showed greatest TRAV12-1 and TRBV2 expansion versus controls.

In this sample, this clonotype turned up many times. Antigen unknown. TCRdb re-analysed the reads in MiXCR, keeping a single row per CDR3 protein. The table lists about 19,000 distinct CDR3 sequences, roughly a fifth of them singletons. The V gene lost 5 bases and the J gene lost 9 bases, with 23 bases spanning the gap. Germline lookup yields CDR1 SGHTA and CDR2 FQGTGA. The CDR3 covers 16 residues. The receptor was isolated from a human donor with sarcoidosis (Löfgren's syndrome or another form), or a control subject (not recorded which). The sequencing input was CD4+ T cells from bronchoalveolar lavage. The rearrangement links TRBV7-3 to TRBJ2-1; tentatively, D is TRBD1 (5 bases). The CDR3 DNA sequence: TGTGCCAGCAGCAAAACTCAGGGAATGGGAATGGGTGAGCAGTTCTTC. It yields the protein CASSKTQGMGMGEQFF.